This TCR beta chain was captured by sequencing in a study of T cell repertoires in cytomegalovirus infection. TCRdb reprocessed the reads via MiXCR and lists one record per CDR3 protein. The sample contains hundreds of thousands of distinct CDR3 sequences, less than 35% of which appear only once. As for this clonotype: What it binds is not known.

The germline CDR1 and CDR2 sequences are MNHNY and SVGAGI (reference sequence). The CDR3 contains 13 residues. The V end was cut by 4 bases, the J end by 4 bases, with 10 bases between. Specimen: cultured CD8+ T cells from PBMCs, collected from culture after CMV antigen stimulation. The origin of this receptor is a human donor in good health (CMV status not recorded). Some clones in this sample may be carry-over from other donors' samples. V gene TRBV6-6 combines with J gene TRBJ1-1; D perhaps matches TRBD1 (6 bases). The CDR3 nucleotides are TGTGCCAGCAGTTTGGACAGACTCACTGAAGCTTTCTTT. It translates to CASSLDRLTEAFF.